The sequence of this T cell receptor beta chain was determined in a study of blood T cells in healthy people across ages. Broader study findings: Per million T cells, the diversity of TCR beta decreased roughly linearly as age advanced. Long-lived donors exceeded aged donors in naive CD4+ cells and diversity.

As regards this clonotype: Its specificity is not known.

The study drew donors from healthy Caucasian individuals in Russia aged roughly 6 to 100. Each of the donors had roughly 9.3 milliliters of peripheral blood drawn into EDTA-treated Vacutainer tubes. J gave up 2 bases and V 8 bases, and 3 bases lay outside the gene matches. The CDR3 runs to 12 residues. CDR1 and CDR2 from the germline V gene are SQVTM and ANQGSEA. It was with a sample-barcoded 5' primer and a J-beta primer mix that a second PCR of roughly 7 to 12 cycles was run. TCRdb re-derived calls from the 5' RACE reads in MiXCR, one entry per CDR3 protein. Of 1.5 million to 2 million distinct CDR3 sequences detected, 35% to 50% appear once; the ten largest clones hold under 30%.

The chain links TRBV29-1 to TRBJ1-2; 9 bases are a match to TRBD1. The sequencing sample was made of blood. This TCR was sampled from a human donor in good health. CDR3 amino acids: CSYGQGNYGYTF. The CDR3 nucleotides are TGCAGCTACGGACAGGGGAACTATGGCTACACCTTC.